This T cell receptor beta chain appears in the sequencing data of a study of cytomegalovirus exposure and HLA in healthy donors. Whole-study results and caveats: Both high specificity and high sensitivity reportedly marked the classifier's diagnosis of cytomegalovirus status. In the 100 to 150 validation repertoires, about 95% of cluster scores exceeded 0, per a later analysis.

TCRdb's copy holds only in-frame clones and misses some; the assay was immunoSEQ multiplex PCR. The sample lists roughly 150,000 clones, roughly 89% occurring once. This clone was seen once. Its antigen is still unknown. The sequence was collected from a man younger than 30 in good health and CMV-seropositive. The sequenced sample was PBMCs.

The chain's CDR3 is CASSLGGGGTKNIQYF. DNA for the CDR3: TGTGCCAGCAGCTTGGGTGGAGGAGGGACCAAAAACATTCAGTACTTC. This sequence joins TRBV5-6 and TRBJ2-4, with D possibly TRBD2 on 6 matching bases. CDR1 is SGHDT, CDR2 YYEEEE, per germline. V lost 0 bases and J lost 2, with 12 bases in between. The CDR3 totals 16 residues. Complete variable domain (other parts from reference TRBV5-6 and TRBJ2-4): DAGVTQSPTHLIKTRGQQVTLRCSPKSGHDTVSWYQQALGQGPQFIFQYYEEEERQRGNFPDRFSGHQFPNYSSELNVNALLLGDSALYLCASSLGGGGTKNIQYFGAGTRLSVL.